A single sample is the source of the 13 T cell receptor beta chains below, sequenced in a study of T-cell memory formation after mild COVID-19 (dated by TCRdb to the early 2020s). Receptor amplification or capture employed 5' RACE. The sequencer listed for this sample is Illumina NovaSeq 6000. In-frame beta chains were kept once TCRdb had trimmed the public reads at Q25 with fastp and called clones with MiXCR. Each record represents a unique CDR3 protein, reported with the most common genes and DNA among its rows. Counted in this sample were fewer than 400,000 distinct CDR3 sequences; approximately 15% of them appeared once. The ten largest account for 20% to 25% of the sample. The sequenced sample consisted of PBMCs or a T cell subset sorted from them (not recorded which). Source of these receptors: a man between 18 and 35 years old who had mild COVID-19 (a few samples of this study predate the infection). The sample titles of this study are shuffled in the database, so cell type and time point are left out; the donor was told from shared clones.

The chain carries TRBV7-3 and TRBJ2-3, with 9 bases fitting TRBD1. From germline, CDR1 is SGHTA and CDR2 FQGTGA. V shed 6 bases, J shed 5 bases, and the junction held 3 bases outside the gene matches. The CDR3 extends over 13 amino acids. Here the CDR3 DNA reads TGTGCCAGCAGTTTGACAGGGGGAGATACGCAGTATTTT. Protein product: CASSLTGGDTQYF.

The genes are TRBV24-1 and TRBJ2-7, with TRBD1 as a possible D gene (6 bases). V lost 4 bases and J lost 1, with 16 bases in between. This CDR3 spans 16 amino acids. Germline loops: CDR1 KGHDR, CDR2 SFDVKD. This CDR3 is CATSDLQGGQSYEQYF. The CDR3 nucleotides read TGTGCCACCAGTGACTTACAGGGCGGTCAGTCCTACGAGCAGTACTTC.

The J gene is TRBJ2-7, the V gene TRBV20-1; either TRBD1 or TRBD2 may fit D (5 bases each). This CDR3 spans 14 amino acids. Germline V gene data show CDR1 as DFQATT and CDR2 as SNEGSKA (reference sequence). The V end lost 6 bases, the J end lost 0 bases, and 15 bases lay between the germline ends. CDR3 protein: CSALGTESSYEQYF. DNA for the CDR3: TGCAGTGCCCTTGGGACCGAGAGCTCCTACGAGCAGTACTTC.

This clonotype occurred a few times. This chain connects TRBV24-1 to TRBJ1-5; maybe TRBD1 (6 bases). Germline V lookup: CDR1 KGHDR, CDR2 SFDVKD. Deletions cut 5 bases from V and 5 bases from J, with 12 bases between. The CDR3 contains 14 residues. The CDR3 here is CATSVGGWDQPQHF. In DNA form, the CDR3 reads TGTGCCACCAGTGTAGGGGGTTGGGATCAGCCCCAGCATTTT.

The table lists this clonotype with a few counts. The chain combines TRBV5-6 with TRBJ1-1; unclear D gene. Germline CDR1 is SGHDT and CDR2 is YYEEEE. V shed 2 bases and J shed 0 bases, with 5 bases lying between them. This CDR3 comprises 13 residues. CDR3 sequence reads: CASSLYLNTEAFF. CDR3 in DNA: TGTGCCAGCAGCTTATACCTGAACACTGAAGCTTTCTTT. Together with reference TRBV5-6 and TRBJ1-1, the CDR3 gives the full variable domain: DAGVTQSPTHLIKTRGQQVTLRCSPKSGHDTVSWYQQALGQGPQFIFQYYEEEERQRGNFPDRFSGHQFPNYSSELNVNALLLGDSALYLCASSLYLNTEAFFGQGTRLTVV.

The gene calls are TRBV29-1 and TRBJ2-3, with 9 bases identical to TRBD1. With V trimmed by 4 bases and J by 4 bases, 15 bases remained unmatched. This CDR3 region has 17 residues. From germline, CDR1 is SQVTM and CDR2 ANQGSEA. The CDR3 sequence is CSVGFGYRGLDADTQYF. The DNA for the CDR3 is TGCAGCGTTGGGTTCGGGTACAGGGGGCTTGACGCAGATACGCAGTATTTT.

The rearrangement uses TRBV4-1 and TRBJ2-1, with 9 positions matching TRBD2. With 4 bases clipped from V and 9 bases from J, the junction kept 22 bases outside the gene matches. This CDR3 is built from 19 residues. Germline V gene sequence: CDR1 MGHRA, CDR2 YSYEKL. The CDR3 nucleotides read TGCGCCAGCAGCCCGCCACAAGCGCAGCGGGGGGCAGCACTCGGTGAGCAGTTCTTC. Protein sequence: CASSPPQAQRGAALGEQFF.

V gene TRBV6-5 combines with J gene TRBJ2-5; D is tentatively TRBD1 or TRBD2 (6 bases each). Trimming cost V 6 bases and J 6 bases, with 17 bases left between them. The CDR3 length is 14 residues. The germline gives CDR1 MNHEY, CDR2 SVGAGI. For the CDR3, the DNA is TGTGCCAGCAGGCTTGATGGGGGGCGAAAGACCCAGTACTTC. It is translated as CASRLDGGRKTQYF.

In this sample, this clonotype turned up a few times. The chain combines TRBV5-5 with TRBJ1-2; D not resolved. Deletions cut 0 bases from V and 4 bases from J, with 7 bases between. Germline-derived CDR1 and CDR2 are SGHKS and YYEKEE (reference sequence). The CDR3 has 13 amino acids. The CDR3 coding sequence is TGTGCCAGCAGCTTGGGTATATCCTATGGCTACACCTTC. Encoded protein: CASSLGISYGYTF.

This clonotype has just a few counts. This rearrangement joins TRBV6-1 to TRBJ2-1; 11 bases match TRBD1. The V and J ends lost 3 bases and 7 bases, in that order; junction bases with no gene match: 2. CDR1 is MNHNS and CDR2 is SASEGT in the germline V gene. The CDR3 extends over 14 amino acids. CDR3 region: CASSEGQGVNEQFF. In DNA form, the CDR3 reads TGTGCCAGCAGTGAGGGACAGGGGGTGAATGAGCAGTTCTTC.

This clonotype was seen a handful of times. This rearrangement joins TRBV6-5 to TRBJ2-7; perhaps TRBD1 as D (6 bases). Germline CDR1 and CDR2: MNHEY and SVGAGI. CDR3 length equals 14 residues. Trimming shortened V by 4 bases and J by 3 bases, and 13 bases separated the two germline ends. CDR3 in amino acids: CASSCIHRVYEQYV. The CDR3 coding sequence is TGTGCCAGCAGTTGCATCCACAGGGTCTACGAGCAGTACGTC.

Here the CDR3 DNA reads TGTGCCAGCAGTTACCTCAGGGTTGGCACTGAAGCTTTCTTT. Protein sequence: CASSYLRVGTEAFF. The chain carries TRBV6-5 and TRBJ1-1, with D possibly matching TRBD1 (5 bases). The V gene's germline CDR1 is MNHEY and CDR2 SVGAGI. The CDR3 sequence is 14 residues long. Trimming took 2 bases from V and 4 from J, leaving 11 bases between them.

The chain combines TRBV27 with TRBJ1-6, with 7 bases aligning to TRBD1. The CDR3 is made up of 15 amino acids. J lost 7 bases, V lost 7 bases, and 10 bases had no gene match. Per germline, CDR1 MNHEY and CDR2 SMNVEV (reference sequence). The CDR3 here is CASTLGGRGNSPLHF. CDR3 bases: TGTGCCAGCACCCTAGGGGGCAGGGGAAATTCACCCCTCCACTTT.